This T cell receptor (beta chain) was identified in a study of T cell responses to AZD1222 COVID-19 vaccine. This CDR3 region has 14 residues. The V and J ends lost 0 bases and 1 base respectively, with 6 bases between them. CDR1 and CDR2 (germline): MNHNS, SASEGT. This table comes from immunoSEQ multiplex PCR, and its TCRdb copy is limited to in-frame clones, with some not included. The sample contains 150,000 or so clones, about 90% of which appear only once. Second doses that came at about 4 or about 12 weeks were put together. The clonotype comes from an adult who received the AZD1222 COVID-19 vaccine. This material consisted of peripheral blood, taken 28 days after the second AZD1222 dose. The chain is built from TRBV6-1 and TRBJ1-2; D ambiguous. The CDR3 here is CASSEARSNYGYTF. The CDR3, as DNA: TGTGCCAGCAGTGAAGCTCGCAGTAACTATGGCTACACCTTC.